Following are 5 T cell receptor beta chains from one sample sequenced in a study of neurological immune-mediated disorders. TCRdb itself ran the 5' RACE reads through MiXCR, one entry per CDR3 protein. Here the sample spans more than 20,000 distinct CDR3 sequences, around an eighth being singletons. Sequenced material: PBMCs. The receptor source for this set is a woman aged 40 to 50 with HTLV-1-associated myelopathy (HAM/TSP).

The chain has TRBV7-9 and TRBJ1-1; 11 bases are shared with TRBD1. V shed 4 bases, J shed 8 bases, and the junction held 6 bases outside the gene matches. Germline V gene sequence: CDR1 SEHNR, CDR2 FQNEAQ (reference sequence). The CDR3 totals 14 residues. Here the CDR3 reads CASSSRTGGLEAFF. Written as DNA, the CDR3 is TGTGCCAGCAGCTCGAGGACAGGGGGCCTCGAAGCTTTCTTT.

The chain links TRBV5-1 to TRBJ2-3; TRBD2 is a possible D gene (6 bases). CDR1 is SGHRS, CDR2 YFSETQ, per germline. V lost 0 bases, J lost 5 bases, and 16 bases lay in between. CDR3 size: 16 residues. The CDR3 reads CASSLAYIGGEDTQYF. In nucleotides, the CDR3 is TGCGCCAGCAGCTTGGCTTACATCGGGGGAGAAGATACGCAGTATTTT.

The sample holds many counts of this clonotype. This chain connects TRBV6-5 to TRBJ1-2; D remains unclear. Trimming stripped 2 bases from V and 8 bases from J, with 15 bases between. The CDR3 spans 14 residues. CDR1 is MNHEY, CDR2 SVGAGI, per germline. CDR3 DNA sequence: TGTGCCAGCAGTTACCGACCGACGACGGGCGGCTACACCTTC. It yields the protein CASSYRPTTGGYTF.

Note on this clonotype: At one of its ends the junction is not consistent with the germline gene, which may arise from a read error. The chain employs TRBV7-3 and TRBJ2-1; D is undetermined. The germline V gene encodes CDR1 SGHTA and CDR2 FQGTGA. The CDR3 sequence is 14 residues long. The CDR3 DNA is TGCCAGCAGCTTAGGAGTGTGACCTACAATGAGCAGTTCTTC. Encoded protein: CQQLRSVTYNEQFF.

This clonotype was detected ten times or more. V gene TRBV20-1 combines with J gene TRBJ2-7; D possibly corresponds to TRBD2 (5 bases). Trimming cost V 5 bases and J 5 bases, with 22 bases left between them. This CDR3 is 15 amino acids long. Germline CDR1 reads DFQATT; CDR2 reads SNEGSKA (reference sequence). CDR3 amino acids: CSALGMLVSENEQYF. The CDR3 DNA follows: TGCAGTGCTCTCGGAATGCTTGTTAGCGAGAACGAGCAGTACTTC.